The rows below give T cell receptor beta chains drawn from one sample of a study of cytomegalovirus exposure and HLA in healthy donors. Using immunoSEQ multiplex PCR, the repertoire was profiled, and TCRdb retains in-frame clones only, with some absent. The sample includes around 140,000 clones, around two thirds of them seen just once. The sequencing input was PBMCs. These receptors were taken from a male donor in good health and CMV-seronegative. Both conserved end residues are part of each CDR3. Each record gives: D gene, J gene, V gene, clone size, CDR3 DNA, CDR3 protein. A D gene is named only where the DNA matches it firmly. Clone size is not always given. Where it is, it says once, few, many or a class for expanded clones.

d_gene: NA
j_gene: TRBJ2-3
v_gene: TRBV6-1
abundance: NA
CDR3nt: TGTGCCAGCAGTGAAGGACTAGGGGCCACAGATACGCAGTATTTT
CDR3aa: CASSEGLGATDTQYF

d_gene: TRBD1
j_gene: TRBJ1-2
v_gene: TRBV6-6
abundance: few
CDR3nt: TGTGCCAGTTCCCGTCGGGACAGATTTACTAACTATGGCTACACCTTC
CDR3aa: CASSRRDRFTNYGYTF

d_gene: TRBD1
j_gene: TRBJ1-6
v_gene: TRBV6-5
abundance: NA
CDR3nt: TGTGCCAGCAGTTACCGGGACAGGGTTTCACCCCTCCACTTT
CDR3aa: CASSYRDRVSPLHF

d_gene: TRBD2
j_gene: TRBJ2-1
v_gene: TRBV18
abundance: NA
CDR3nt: TGTGCCAGCTCACCACTATGGTCGGGGGGGCCCGATGAGCAGTTCTTC
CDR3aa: CASSPLWSGGPDEQFF

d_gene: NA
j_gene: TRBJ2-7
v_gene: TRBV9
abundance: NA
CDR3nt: TGTGCCAGCAGCGCGTCAGAGGCGACAGAATACGAGCAGTACTTC
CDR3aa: CASSASEATEYEQYF

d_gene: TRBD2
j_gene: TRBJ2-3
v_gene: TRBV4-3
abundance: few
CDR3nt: TGCGCCAGCAGCCACGTGGGACTAGCGGGGGGAAATACGCAGTATTTT
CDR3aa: CASSHVGLAGGNTQYF

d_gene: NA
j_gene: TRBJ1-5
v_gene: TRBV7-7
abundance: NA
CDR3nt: TGTGCTAGCAGCTTACGTGCGGATCAGCCCCAGCATTTT
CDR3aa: CASSLRADQPQHF

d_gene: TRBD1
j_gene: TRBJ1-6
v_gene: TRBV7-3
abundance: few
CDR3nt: TGTGCCAGCAGCTTAACAGGGGGCGTTAATTCACCCCTCCACTTT
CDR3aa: CASSLTGGVNSPLHF

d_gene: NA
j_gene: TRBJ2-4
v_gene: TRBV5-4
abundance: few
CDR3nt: TGTGCCAGCAGCTTGCAGGAAGGAAGCATTCAGTACTTC
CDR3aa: CASSLQEGSIQYF

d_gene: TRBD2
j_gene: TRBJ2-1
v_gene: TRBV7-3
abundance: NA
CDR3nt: TGTGCCAGCAGCTTAGTCACACTAGCGGGGGGCTACAATGAGCAGTTCTTC
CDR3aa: CASSLVTLAGGYNEQFF

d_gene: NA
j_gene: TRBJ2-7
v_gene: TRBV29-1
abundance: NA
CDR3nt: TGCAGCGTTGGCTATAGCTCCTACGAGCAGTACTTC
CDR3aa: CSVGYSSYEQYF

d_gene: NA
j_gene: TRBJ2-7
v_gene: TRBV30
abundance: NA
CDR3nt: TGTGCCTGGAAGCCTGGAGGGTTCTACGAGCAGTACTTC
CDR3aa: CAWKPGGFYEQYF

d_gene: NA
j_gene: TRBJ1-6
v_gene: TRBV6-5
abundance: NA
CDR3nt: TGTGCCAGCAGTTCTAGAACCGATTCACCCCTCCACTTT
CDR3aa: CASSSRTDSPLHF

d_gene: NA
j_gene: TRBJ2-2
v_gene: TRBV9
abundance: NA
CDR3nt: TGTGCCAGCAGCGTAGATCCAGGCCAGGGGACCGGGGAGCTGTTTTTT
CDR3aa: CASSVDPGQGTGELFF

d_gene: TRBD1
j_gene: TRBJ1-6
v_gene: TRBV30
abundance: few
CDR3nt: TGTGCCTGGACTCCAGACAGGGGGGATAATTCACCCCTCCACTTT
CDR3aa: CAWTPDRGDNSPLHF

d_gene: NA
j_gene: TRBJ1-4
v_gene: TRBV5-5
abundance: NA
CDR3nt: TGTGCCAGCAGCGCCAGGGACTTAAATGAAAAACTGTTTTTT
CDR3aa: CASSARDLNEKLFF

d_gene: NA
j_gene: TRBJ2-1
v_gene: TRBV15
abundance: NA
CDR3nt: TGTGCCACCAGCAGAGGGACCTGGGGCCACGGGGGGTTCTTC
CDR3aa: CATSRGTWGHGGFF

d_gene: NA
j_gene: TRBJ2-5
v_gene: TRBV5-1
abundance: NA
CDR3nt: TGCGCCAGCAGCTTGGCCCAGTCCCAAGAGACCCAGTACTTC
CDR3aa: CASSLAQSQETQYF

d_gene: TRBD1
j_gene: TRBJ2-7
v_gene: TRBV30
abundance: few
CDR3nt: TGTGCCTGGACCCAGGGGGCGCGATCCTACGAGCAGTACTTC
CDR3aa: CAWTQGARSYEQYF

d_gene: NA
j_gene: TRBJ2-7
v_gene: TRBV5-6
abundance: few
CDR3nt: TGTGCCAGCAGCTTCGTGGACAGAAGAGCCGAGCAGTACTTC
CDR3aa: CASSFVDRRAEQYF

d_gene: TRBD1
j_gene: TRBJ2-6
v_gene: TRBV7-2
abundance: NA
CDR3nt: TGTGCCAGCAGCGCAGATACAGGGGCCGGGGCCAACGTCCTGACTTTC
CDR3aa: CASSADTGAGANVLTF

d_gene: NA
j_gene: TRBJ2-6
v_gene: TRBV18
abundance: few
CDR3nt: TGTGCCAGCTCACCACGTCACAGGGTGACGGTCGGGGCCAACGTCCTGACTTTC
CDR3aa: CASSPRHRVTVGANVLTF

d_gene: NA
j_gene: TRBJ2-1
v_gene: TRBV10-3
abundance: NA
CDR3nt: TGTGCCATCAGTGGTCGGCCGGGGGGCAACAATGAGCAGTTCTTC
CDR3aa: CAISGRPGGNNEQFF

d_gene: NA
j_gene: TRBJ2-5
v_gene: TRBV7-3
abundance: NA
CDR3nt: TGTGCCAGCAGCCTGACAGTAAAAGAGACCCAGTACTTC
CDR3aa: CASSLTVKETQYF

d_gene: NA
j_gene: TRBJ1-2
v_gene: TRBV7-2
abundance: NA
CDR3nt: TGTGCCAGCAGCTTACTCAGGTCCGATGGCTACACCTTC
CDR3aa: CASSLLRSDGYTF

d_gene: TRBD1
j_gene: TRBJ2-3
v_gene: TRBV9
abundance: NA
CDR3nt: TGTGCCAGCAGCGTAAGTCCAGGGGGAGGCACAGATACGCAGTATTTT
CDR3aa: CASSVSPGGGTDTQYF

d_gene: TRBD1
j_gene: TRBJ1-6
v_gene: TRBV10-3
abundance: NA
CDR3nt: TGTGCCGTCCGGGACAGCTCAAATTCACCCCTCCACTTT
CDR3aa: CAVRDSSNSPLHF

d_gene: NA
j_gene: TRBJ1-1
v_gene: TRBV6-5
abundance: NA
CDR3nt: TGTGCCAGCATGCCTCGAGCTGAAGCTTTCTTT
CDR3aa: CASMPRAEAFF

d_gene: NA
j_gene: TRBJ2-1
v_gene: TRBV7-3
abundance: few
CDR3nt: TGTGCCAGCAGCTTACCCCCCGGGCAGGGTTTCCACAATGAGCAGTTCTTC
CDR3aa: CASSLPPGQGFHNEQFF